These 16 T cell receptor beta chains were all obtained from the same sample, sequenced in a study of cytomegalovirus exposure and HLA in healthy donors. The data were produced by immunoSEQ multiplex PCR, yet TCRdb's version contains in-frame clones alone and is incomplete. The profile shows 110,000 to 150,000 clones, roughly 90% of them singletons. Sample: PBMCs. The source is a man aged 18 to 29 in good health and CMV-seronegative.

The gene calls are TRBV9 and TRBJ2-4, with 8 bases identical to TRBD2. CDR3 size: 14 residues. Germline V gene sequence: CDR1 SGDLS, CDR2 YYNGEE. V lost 3 bases to trimming and J lost 8 bases; unmatched junction nucleotides: 7. CDR3: CASSEQAGADIQYF. CDR3 bases: TGTGCCAGCAGCGAACAAGCGGGAGCCGACATTCAGTACTTC.

The V call is TRBV7-9, the J call TRBJ2-2; D gene unclear. This CDR3 is 15 amino acids long. Germline V CDR1 and CDR2: SEHNR, FQNEAQ (reference sequence). V lost 4 bases and J lost 1, with 10 bases in between. The CDR3 nucleotides are TGTGCCAGCAGCTCATCTATCGGGAACACCGGGGAGCTGTTTTTT. Its translation is CASSSSIGNTGELFF.

The V call is TRBV6-1, the J call TRBJ1-2; tentatively, D is TRBD1 (6 bases). The germline gives CDR1 MNHNS, CDR2 SASEGT. V lost 2 bases and J lost 4, with 8 bases in between. The CDR3 extends over 13 amino acids. This CDR3 is CASSETGSYGYTF. CDR3 nucleotide sequence: TGTGCCAGCAGTGAAACAGGGTCCTATGGCTACACCTTC.

For this clone: Relative to the germline gene, one junction end is altered; a read error may explain this. CDR3 in amino acids: CASSLERGAYNEQFF. The CDR3 nucleotides are TGTGCCAGTAGTCTAGAGCGGGGGGCCTACAATGAGCAGTTCTTC. The V call is TRBV19, the J call TRBJ2-1; TRBD2 matches at 9 bases. CDR3 length equals 15 residues. CDR1 and CDR2 (germline): LNHDA, SQIVND (reference sequence). The full variable domain, rest sourced from reference TRBV19 and TRBJ2-1, is DGGITQSPKYLFRKEGQNVTLSCEQNLNHDAMYWYRQDPGQGLRLIYYSQIVNDFQKGDIAEGYSVSREKKESFPLTVTSAQKNPTAFYLCASSLERGAYNEQFFGPGTRLTVL.

This chain connects TRBV27 to TRBJ2-1; 10 nucleotides match TRBD2. The germline gives CDR1 MNHEY, CDR2 SMNVEV (reference sequence). The CDR3 covers 21 residues. The trim removed 1 base at V and 5 bases at J, leaving 20 bases unmatched. In DNA form, the CDR3 reads TGTGCCAGCAGTTTATTCAACCGGCTAGCGGGAGCACAGGACAGGGACAATGAGCAGTTCTTC. Its translation: CASSLFNRLAGAQDRDNEQFF.

The chain employs TRBV25-1 and TRBJ1-3, with 8 positions matching TRBD1. Germline loops: CDR1 MGHDK, CDR2 SYGVNS. The V segment lost 5 bases and the J segment 2 bases; nucleotides outside the gene matches: 5. The CDR3 covers 15 residues. CDR3 coding DNA: TGTGCCAGCAGTCGACGGACAGGGACTGGAAACACCATATATTTT. Protein: CASSRRTGTGNTIYF.

For the CDR3, the DNA is TGTGCCAGCAGCTTAGTTCCCCGACAAATGAACACTGAAGCTTTCTTT. As protein: CASSLVPRQMNTEAFF. This sequence joins TRBV11-2 and TRBJ1-1; no definite D call. The length of the CDR3 is 16 residues. Germline assignment: CDR1 SGHAT and CDR2 FQNNGV. Trimming took 1 base from V and 0 from J, leaving 12 bases between them.

The chain combines TRBV20-1 with TRBJ1-4; TRBD1 might be the D (6 bases). There are 11 residues in the CDR3. Trimming took off 0 bases at V and 15 bases at J, with 11 bases between the two ends. Germline CDR1 reads DFQATT; CDR2 reads SNEGSKA (reference sequence). The CDR3, as DNA: TGCAGTGCTAGAGATGGGACACGGGTGTTTTTT. It codes for CSARDGTRVFF.

V and J are TRBV6-6 and TRBJ2-1; 9 bases map to TRBD2. The length of the CDR3 is 16 residues. The germline gives CDR1 MNHNY, CDR2 SVGAGI (reference sequence). V was clipped by 6 bases and J by 5 bases; unmatched bases: 11. DNA of the CDR3: TGTGCCAGCAGACGACTTCGACTAGCGGACGACAATGAGCAGTTCTTC. Its translation: CASRRLRLADDNEQFF.

The chain carries TRBV7-8 and TRBJ2-7, with 8 positions matching TRBD2. The CDR3 totals 15 residues. Trimming at V came to 1 base and at J to 0 bases, leaving 2 bases not matched to a gene. Germline V gene sequence: CDR1 SGHVS, CDR2 FQNEAQ. The CDR3 loop is CASSLGTSISYEQYV. In nucleotides, the CDR3 is TGTGCCAGCAGCTTAGGGACTAGCATCTCCTACGAGCAGTACGTC.

The chain uses TRBV6-1 and TRBJ1-4; tentative D call: TRBD1 (5 bases). Deletions cut 6 bases from V and 2 bases from J, with 7 bases between. Germline V lookup: CDR1 MNHNS, CDR2 SASEGT. The CDR3 is 13 amino acids. The chain's CDR3 is CASRRGTNEKLFF. The CDR3 DNA is TGTGCCAGCAGACGGGGGACTAATGAAAAACTGTTTTTT.

This chain links TRBV5-1 with TRBJ2-1; D uncertain. This CDR3 comprises 14 residues. Germline values: CDR1 SGHRS, CDR2 YFSETQ. V lost 0 bases and J 4 bases, leaving 8 bases between the germline ends. The CDR3, as DNA: TGCGCCAGCAGCTTGGGGCAGGAATACAATGAGCAGTTCTTC. Translated, it gives CASSLGQEYNEQFF.

The rearrangement links TRBV5-1 to TRBJ2-1; 8 bases fit TRBD2. The CDR3 is made up of 16 amino acids. V lost 2 bases and J lost 3; bases outside the gene matches: 7. CDR1 and CDR2 from the germline V gene are SGHRS and YFSETQ. The CDR3 reads CASSFSPSGLYNEQFF. The CDR3 nucleotides are TGCGCCAGCAGCTTCTCCCCTAGCGGGCTCTACAATGAGCAGTTCTTC. Combining the CDR3 with reference TRBV5-1 and TRBJ2-1 gives the whole variable domain KAGVTQTPRYLIKTRGQQVTLSCSPISGHRSVSWYQQTPGQGLQFLFEYFSETQRNKGNFPGRFSGRQFSNSRSEMNVSTLELGDSALYLCASSFSPSGLYNEQFFGPGTRLTVL.

The V gene is TRBV9, the J gene TRBJ1-1; the D is unclear. The V end was cut by 7 bases, the J end by 4 bases, with 5 bases between. Per the germline V gene, CDR1 is SGDLS and CDR2 is YYNGEE. This CDR3 comprises 10 residues. The CDR3 loop is CASGGTEAFF. The CDR3 coding sequence is TGTGCCAGCGGAGGCACTGAAGCTTTCTTT.

V is TRBV9 and J is TRBJ2-3; 10 bases match TRBD2. The germline V gene encodes CDR1 SGDLS and CDR2 YYNGEE. The V and J ends lost 4 bases and 1 base, in that order; junction bases with no gene match: 15. The CDR3 spans 19 residues. CDR3 coding DNA: TGTGCCAGCAGCCCTAGGGGTTCCCTAGCGGGGGTTGGCACAGATACGCAGTATTTT. Translating gives CASSPRGSLAGVGTDTQYF.

The chain couples TRBV6-4 to TRBJ2-7; a weak D match, TRBD1 (5 bases). V was trimmed by 2 bases and J by 2 bases, leaving 7 bases between them. This CDR3 contains 13 residues. CDR1 is MRHNA, CDR2 SNTAGT, per germline. The CDR3 coding sequence is TGTGCCAGCAGTGACCACAGGACCTACGAGCAGTACGTC. It yields the protein CASSDHRTYEQYV.